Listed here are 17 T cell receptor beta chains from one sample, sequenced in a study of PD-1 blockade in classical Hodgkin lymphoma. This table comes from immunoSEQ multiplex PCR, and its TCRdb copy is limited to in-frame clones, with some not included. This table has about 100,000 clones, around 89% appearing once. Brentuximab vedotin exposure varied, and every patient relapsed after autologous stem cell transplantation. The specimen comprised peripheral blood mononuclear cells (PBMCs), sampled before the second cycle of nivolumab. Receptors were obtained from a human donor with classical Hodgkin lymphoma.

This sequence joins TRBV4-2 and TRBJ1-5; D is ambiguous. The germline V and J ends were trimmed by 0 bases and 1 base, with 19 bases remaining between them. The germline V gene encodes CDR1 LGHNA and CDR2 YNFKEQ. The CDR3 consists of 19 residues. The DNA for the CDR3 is TGTGCCAGCAGCCAAGATCGACGAGACTCTCCTCACAGCAATCAGCCCCAGCATTTT. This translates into CASSQDRRDSPHSNQPQHF.

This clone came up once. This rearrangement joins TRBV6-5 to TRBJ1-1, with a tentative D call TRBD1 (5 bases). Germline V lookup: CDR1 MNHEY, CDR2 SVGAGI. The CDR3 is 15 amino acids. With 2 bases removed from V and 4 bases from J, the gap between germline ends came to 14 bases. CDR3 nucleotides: TGTGCCAGCAGTTACAGGGAGACGGGGCGCACTGAAGCTTTCTTT. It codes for CASSYRETGRTEAFF.

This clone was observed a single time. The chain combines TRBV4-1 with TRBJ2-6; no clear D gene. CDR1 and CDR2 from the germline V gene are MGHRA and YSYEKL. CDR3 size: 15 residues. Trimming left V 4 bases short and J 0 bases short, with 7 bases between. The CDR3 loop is CASSPLDSGANVLTF. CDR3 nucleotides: TGCGCCAGCAGCCCCCTGGACTCTGGGGCCAACGTCCTGACTTTC.

CDR3 loop: CASSSTGGYSNQPQHF. In nucleotides, the CDR3 is TGTGCCAGCAGCTCCACAGGGGGCTATAGCAATCAGCCCCAGCATTTT. The chain is built from TRBV7-9 and TRBJ1-5; TRBD1 matches at 9 bases. CDR1 SEHNR and CDR2 FQNEAQ come from the germline V gene (reference sequence). Germline trimming cut 4 bases from V and 0 bases from J; bases unmatched to any gene: 4. This CDR3 is 16 amino acids long.

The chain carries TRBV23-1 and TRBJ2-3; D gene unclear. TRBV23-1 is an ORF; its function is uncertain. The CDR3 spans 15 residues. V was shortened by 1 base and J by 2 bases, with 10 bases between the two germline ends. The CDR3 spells CASSQFSTDTDTQYF. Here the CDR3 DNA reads TGCGCCAGCAGTCAATTTAGTACAGACACAGATACGCAGTATTTT.

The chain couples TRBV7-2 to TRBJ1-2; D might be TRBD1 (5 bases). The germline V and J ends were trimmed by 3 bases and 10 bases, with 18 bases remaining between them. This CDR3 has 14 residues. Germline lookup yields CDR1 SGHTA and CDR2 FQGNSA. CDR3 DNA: TGTGCCAGCAGCTTTAGCAGGGACCAGTCGCACTACACCTTC. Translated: CASSFSRDQSHYTF.

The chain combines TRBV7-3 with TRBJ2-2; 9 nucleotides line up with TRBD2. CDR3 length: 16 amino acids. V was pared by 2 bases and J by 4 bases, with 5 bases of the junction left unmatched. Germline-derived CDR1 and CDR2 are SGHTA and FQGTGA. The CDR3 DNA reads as TGTGCCAGCAGCTTATCCCTAGCGGGGAGCACCGGGGAGCTGTTTTTT. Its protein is CASSLSLAGSTGELFF.

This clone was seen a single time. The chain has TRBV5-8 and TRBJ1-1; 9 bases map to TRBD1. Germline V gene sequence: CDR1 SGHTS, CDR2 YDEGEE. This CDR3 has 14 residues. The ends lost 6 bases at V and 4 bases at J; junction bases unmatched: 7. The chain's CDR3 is CASTLQGAGTEAFF. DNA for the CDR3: TGTGCCAGCACCCTACAGGGGGCCGGCACTGAAGCTTTCTTT.

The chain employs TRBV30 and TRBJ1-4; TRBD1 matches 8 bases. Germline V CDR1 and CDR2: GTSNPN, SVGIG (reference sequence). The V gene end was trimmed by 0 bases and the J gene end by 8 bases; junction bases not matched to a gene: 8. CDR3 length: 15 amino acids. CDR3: CAWSVPDRVEEKLFF. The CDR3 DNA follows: TGTGCCTGGAGTGTACCGGACAGGGTAGAAGAAAAACTGTTTTTT.

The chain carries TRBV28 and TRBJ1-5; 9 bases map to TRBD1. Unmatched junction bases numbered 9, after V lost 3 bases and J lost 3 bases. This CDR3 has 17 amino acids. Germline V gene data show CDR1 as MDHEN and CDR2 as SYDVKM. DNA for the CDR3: TGTGCCAGCAGTTTCGGGGGACAGGGTCTGCCCAATCAGCCCCAGCATTTT. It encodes CASSFGGQGLPNQPQHF. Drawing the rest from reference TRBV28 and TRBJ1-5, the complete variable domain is DVKVTQSSRYLVKRTGEKVFLECVQDMDHENMFWYRQDPGLGLRLIYFSYDVKMKEKGDIPEGYSVSREKKERFSLILESASTNQTSMYLCASSFGGQGLPNQPQHFGDGTRLSIL.

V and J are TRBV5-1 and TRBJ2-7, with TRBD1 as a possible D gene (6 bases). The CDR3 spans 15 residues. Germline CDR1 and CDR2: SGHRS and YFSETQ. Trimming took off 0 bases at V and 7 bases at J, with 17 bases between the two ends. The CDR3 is CASSLGLGASYEQYF. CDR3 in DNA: TGCGCCAGCAGCTTGGGGCTGGGGGCCTCTTATGAGCAGTACTTC.

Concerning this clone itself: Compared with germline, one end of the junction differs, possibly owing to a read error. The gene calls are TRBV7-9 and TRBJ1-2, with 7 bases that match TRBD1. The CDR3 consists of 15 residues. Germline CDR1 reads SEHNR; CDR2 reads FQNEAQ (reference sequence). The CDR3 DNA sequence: TGTGCCAGCAGCTTAGGGGCGGCTTGGGGACAGTCCTATAACTTC. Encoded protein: CASSLGAAWGQSYNF.

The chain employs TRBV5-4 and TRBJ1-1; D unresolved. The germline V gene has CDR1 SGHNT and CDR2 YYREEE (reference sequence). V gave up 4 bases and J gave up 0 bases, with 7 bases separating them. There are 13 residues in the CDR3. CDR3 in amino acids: CASSREMNTEAFF. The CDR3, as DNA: TGTGCCAGCAGCCGGGAAATGAACACTGAAGCTTTCTTT.

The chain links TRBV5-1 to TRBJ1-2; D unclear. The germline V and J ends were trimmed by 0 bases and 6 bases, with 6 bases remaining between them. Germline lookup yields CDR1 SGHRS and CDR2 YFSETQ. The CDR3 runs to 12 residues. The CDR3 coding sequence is TGCGCCAGCAGCTTGGACGGACATGGCTACACCTTC. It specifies CASSLDGHGYTF.

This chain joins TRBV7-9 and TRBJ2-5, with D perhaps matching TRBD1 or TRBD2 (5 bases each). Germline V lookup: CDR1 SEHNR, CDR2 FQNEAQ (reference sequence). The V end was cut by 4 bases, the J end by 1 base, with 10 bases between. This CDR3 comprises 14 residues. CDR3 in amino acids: CASSSVGTQETQYF. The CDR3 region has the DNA TGTGCCAGCAGCTCCGTCGGGACCCAAGAGACCCAGTACTTC.

The CDR3 bases are TGTGCCAGCAGCCAAGGTCAAAGCTCTGGAAACACCATATATTTT. It is translated as CASSQGQSSGNTIYF. The chain recombines TRBV14 with TRBJ1-3; D is unclear. This CDR3 comprises 15 residues. CDR1 SGHDN and CDR2 FVKESK come from the germline V gene. With 1 base removed from V and 0 bases from J, the gap between germline ends came to 7 bases.

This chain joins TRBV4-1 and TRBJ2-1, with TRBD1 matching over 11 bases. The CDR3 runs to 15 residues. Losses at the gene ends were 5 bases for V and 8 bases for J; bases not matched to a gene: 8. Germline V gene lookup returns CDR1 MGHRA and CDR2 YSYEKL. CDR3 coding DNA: TGCGCCAGCAGCAATGGACAGGGGGCCGACCATGAGCAGTTCTTC. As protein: CASSNGQGADHEQFF.